What follows are 20 T cell receptor beta chains derived from one specimen sequenced in a study of CD8+ T cells in alopecia areata. Regarding treatment: oral pan-JAK inhibitor, 5-10 mg twice daily. Extraction and reverse transcription of RNA yielded cDNA as the sequencing template. Assay: immunoSEQ multiplex PCR; the TCRdb copy retains only in-frame clones and omits some. The sample includes roughly 110,000 clones, 80% to 85% of them seen just once. The specimen was CD8+ T cells sorted from blood, collected at week 24, from a patient treated with tofacitinib. These receptors were collected from a human donor with alopecia areata.

This clone was seen only a few times. This chain connects TRBV19 to TRBJ2-6; 7 nucleotides match TRBD1. This CDR3 is built from 15 residues. Germline lookup yields CDR1 LNHDA and CDR2 SQIVND (reference sequence). The J segment lost 2 bases and the V segment lost 7 bases, leaving 5 bases of the junction unmatched. CDR3 bases: TGTGCCAGTACCACCAGGGGGACTGGGGCCAACGTCCTGACTTTC. This sequence encodes CASTTRGTGANVLTF.

The V gene is TRBV9, the J gene TRBJ2-3; possibly TRBD1 or TRBD2 for D (5 bases each). This CDR3 spans 14 amino acids. Germline V lookup: CDR1 SGDLS, CDR2 YYNGEE. Trimming cost V 5 bases and J 5 bases, with 15 bases left between them. The CDR3 loop reads CASRALGDLDTQYF. The DNA of the CDR3 is TGTGCCAGCAGAGCTCTAGGGGACCTAGATACGCAGTATTTT. Using reference TRBV9 and TRBJ2-3 for the parts outside the CDR3, the full variable domain is DSGVTQTPKHLITATGQRVTLRCSPRSGDLSVYWYQQSLDQGLQFLIQYYNGEERAKGNILERFSAQQFPDLHSELNLSSLELGDSALYFCASRALGDLDTQYFGPGTRLTVL.

The rearrangement uses TRBV19 and TRBJ2-5; 12 positions agree with TRBD2. CDR3 length equals 16 residues. Germline-derived CDR1 and CDR2 are LNHDA and SQIVND (reference sequence). The V and J ends lost 5 bases and 5 bases, in that order; junction bases with no gene match: 9. In nucleotides, the CDR3 is TGTGCCAGTAGTTCGACTAGCGGGGGTCTTATGGAGACCCAGTACTTC. It encodes CASSSTSGGLMETQYF. The whole variable domain, remainder taken from reference TRBV19 and TRBJ2-5, is DGGITQSPKYLFRKEGQNVTLSCEQNLNHDAMYWYRQDPGQGLRLIYYSQIVNDFQKGDIAEGYSVSREKKESFPLTVTSAQKNPTAFYLCASSSTSGGLMETQYFGPGTRLLVL.

This clone showed up just a few times. In nucleotides, the CDR3 is TGCAGCGGAAAGCGGGGGCTAAATGACAATGAGCAGTTCTTC. This encodes CSGKRGLNDNEQFF. The chain couples TRBV29-1 to TRBJ2-1; 8 nucleotides line up with TRBD2. Unmatched junction bases numbered 10, after V lost 7 bases and J lost 5 bases. The germline V gene encodes CDR1 SQVTM and CDR2 ANQGSEA. This CDR3 has 14 residues.

The chain carries TRBV2 and TRBJ2-2; the D gene is possibly TRBD1 (5 bases). Trimming took 1 base from V and 1 from J, leaving 22 bases between them. Germline V CDR1 and CDR2: SNHLY, FYNNEI. The CDR3 is 20 residues long. In nucleotides, the CDR3 is TGTGCCAGCAGTGAAGGTGTAGGGGAAACCGTCTATCTGAACACCGGGGAGCTGTTTTTT. Translation gives CASSEGVGETVYLNTGELFF.

The chain uses TRBV4-2 and TRBJ2-1; D might be TRBD1 (6 bases). Trimming removed 2 bases at V and 9 bases at J, with 14 bases between. Germline-derived CDR1 and CDR2 are LGHNA and YNFKEQ. The CDR3 sequence is 14 residues long. In DNA, the CDR3 is TGTGCCAGCAGCCAAACCGAGGGGGAAAGTGAGCAGTTCTTC. Translated, it gives CASSQTEGESEQFF.

The chain couples TRBV10-2 to TRBJ1-2; tentatively, D is TRBD1 (6 bases). The germline V gene encodes CDR1 WSHSY and CDR2 SAAADI. The V end lost 3 bases, the J end lost 2 bases, and 13 bases lay between the germline ends. This CDR3 has 15 residues. CDR3 amino acids: CASSELQGGNYGYTF. As DNA, the CDR3 is TGCGCCAGCAGTGAACTACAGGGAGGGAACTATGGCTACACCTTC.

V and J are TRBV7-9 and TRBJ1-1, with D hard to call. Trimming removed 4 bases at V and 4 bases at J, with 13 bases between. The germline gives CDR1 SEHNR, CDR2 FQNEAQ (reference sequence). The CDR3 loop spans 14 amino acids. CDR3 coding DNA: TGTGCCAGCAGCTCCATGGACTCGTCCACTGAAGCTTTCTTT. As protein: CASSSMDSSTEAFF.

The chain links TRBV14 to TRBJ2-4; TRBD1 matches 7 bases. The ends lost 3 bases at V and 0 bases at J; junction bases unmatched: 2. Germline V gives CDR1 SGHDN, CDR2 FVKESK. The CDR3 extends over 15 amino acids. The CDR3 DNA sequence: TGTGCCAGCAGCCAGGGGACAGTAGCCAAAAACATTCAGTACTTC. It is translated as CASSQGTVAKNIQYF.

This CDR3 is CASSLEGGGIATGELFF. For the CDR3, the DNA is TGTGCCAGCAGCTTAGAAGGGGGGGGCATCGCCACCGGGGAGCTGTTTTTT. The V call is TRBV7-6, the J call TRBJ2-2; TRBD2 might be the D (7 bases). V lost 1 base and J lost 4, with 16 bases in between. The CDR3 has 17 amino acids. CDR1 and CDR2 (germline): SGHVS, FNYEAQ.

This sequence joins TRBV30 and TRBJ2-1; D may match TRBD1 or TRBD2 (5 bases each). Germline-derived CDR1 and CDR2 are GTSNPN and SVGIG (reference sequence). V lost 2 bases and J lost 0, with 8 bases in between. The CDR3 totals 14 residues. The CDR3 DNA is TGTGCCTGGAGTAGGGACGTCTCCTACAATGAGCAGTTCTTC. It is translated as CAWSRDVSYNEQFF.

This rearrangement joins TRBV7-2 to TRBJ1-5, with a weak D call TRBD1 (5 bases). Trimming removed 3 bases at V and 2 bases at J, with 11 bases between. CDR1 and CDR2 from the germline V gene are SGHTA and FQGNSA. The length of the CDR3 is 15 residues. In DNA, the CDR3 is TGTGCCAGCAGCTTGGAGGGGTTCGGCAATCAGCCCCAGCATTTT. Its translation is CASSLEGFGNQPQHF.

The chain links TRBV7-2 to TRBJ2-3; D unresolved. The CDR3 covers 11 residues. The V and J ends lost 2 bases and 6 bases respectively, with 3 bases between them. From germline, CDR1 is SGHTA and CDR2 FQGNSA. This CDR3 reads CASSLSDTQYF. CDR3 DNA: TGTGCCAGCAGCTTATCGGATACGCAGTATTTT. The variable domain in full, completed from reference TRBV7-2 and TRBJ2-3, reads GAGVSQSPSNKVTEKGKDVELRCDPISGHTALYWYRQSLGQGLEFLIYFQGNSAPDKSGLPSDRFSAERTGGSVSTLTIQRTQQEDSAVYLCASSLSDTQYFGPGTRLTVL.

The table lists this clone with a few counts. This rearrangement joins TRBV14 to TRBJ2-1, with TRBD1 as a possible D gene (6 bases). V was cut by 2 bases and J by 3 bases, with 8 bases left in between. This CDR3 is 14 amino acids long. Germline V gene data show CDR1 as SGHDN and CDR2 as FVKESK. The CDR3 nucleotides are TGTGCCAGCAGCCAAACAGGGATCTACAATGAGCAGTTCTTC. Residues: CASSQTGIYNEQFF. Supplemented by reference TRBV14 and TRBJ2-1, the full variable domain reads EAGVTQFPSHSVIEKGQTVTLRCDPISGHDNLYWYRRVMGKEIKFLLHFVKESKQDESGMPNNRFLAERTGGTYSTLKVQPAELEDSGVYFCASSQTGIYNEQFFGPGTRLTVL.

This clone was recorded a few times. V and J are TRBV29-1 and TRBJ1-2; D might be TRBD1 (5 bases). Germline V gene sequence: CDR1 SQVTM, CDR2 ANQGSEA. Trimming left V 7 bases short and J 7 bases short, with 16 bases between. The CDR3 consists of 12 residues. CDR3 sequence reads: CSATGTFSGYTF. The CDR3 DNA sequence: TGCAGCGCCACCGGGACCTTTTCTGGCTACACCTTC.

This chain uses TRBV29-1 with TRBJ2-2; 9 positions match TRBD1. Per the germline V gene, CDR1 is SQVTM and CDR2 is ANQGSEA. The length of the CDR3 is 15 residues. V was clipped by 5 bases and J by 6 bases; unmatched bases: 10. CDR3 region: CSVTGTGKEAGELFF. CDR3 sequence (DNA): TGCAGCGTTACCGGGACAGGGAAGGAAGCCGGGGAGCTGTTTTTT.

The J gene is TRBJ2-3, the V gene TRBV19; 7 bases are shared with TRBD1. V lost 6 bases to trimming and J lost 6 bases; unmatched junction nucleotides: 6. CDR3 length: 13 amino acids. Germline loops: CDR1 LNHDA, CDR2 SQIVND (reference sequence). CDR3 coding DNA: TGTGCCAGTAGGACAGGGCCCGGGGATACGCAGTATTTT. It is translated as CASRTGPGDTQYF.

CDR3 nucleotides: TGTGCCAGCAGCCAAGAGTACAATGAGCAGTTCTTC. Its translation is CASSQEYNEQFF. The chain has TRBV4-2 and TRBJ2-1, with D unclear. Trimming took 0 bases from V and 4 from J, leaving 1 base between them. The CDR3 runs to 12 residues. Germline assignment: CDR1 LGHNA and CDR2 YNFKEQ.

The genes are TRBV9 and TRBJ1-2, with D maybe TRBD1 (5 bases). This CDR3 comprises 15 residues. Germline CDR1 reads SGDLS; CDR2 reads YYNGEE. With 4 bases removed from V and 0 bases from J, the gap between germline ends came to 13 bases. The CDR3 sequence: CASSKEGTSNYGYTF. The CDR3 coding sequence is TGTGCCAGCAGCAAGGAAGGGACGTCTAACTATGGCTACACCTTC.

The J gene is TRBJ2-1, the V gene TRBV6-6; 10 bases align to TRBD2. Per germline, CDR1 MNHNY and CDR2 SVGAGI (reference sequence). V was clipped by 0 bases and J by 7 bases; unmatched bases: 6. The CDR3 is 16 amino acids. Here the CDR3 reads CASSYSALAGVNEQFF. CDR3 nucleotide sequence: TGTGCCAGCAGTTACTCCGCGCTAGCGGGGGTGAATGAGCAGTTCTTC.